Following are 18 T cell receptor beta chains from one sample sequenced in a study of T cell responses to AZD1222 COVID-19 vaccine (dated by TCRdb to the early 2020s). Libraries were constructed by the immunoSEQ multiplex PCR assay. The source is immuneACCESS, and TCRdb retained only in-frame sequences with V and J called. Part of the clones is not carried over; for the studies checked, unresolved V genes explain less than half of this, and the remainder is unexplained. This sample gives some 96,000 clones in total; around 87% of them show up just once. The top ten clonotypes cover around 4.4% of the sample. The time point label on this specimen signifies: baseline before first vaccination. Read against the paper, the sample's treatment or condition label means: meningococcal conjugate vaccine given as trial control. Here the sequenced sample was peripheral blood, taken on day 0 of MenACWY control vaccination. The receptors come from an adult in good health.

The chain uses TRBV4-3 and TRBJ2-1, with TRBD2 identical over 8 bases. The CDR3 runs to 14 residues. Per the germline V gene, CDR1 is LGHNA and CDR2 is YSLEER. Trimming removed 4 bases from V and 7 bases from J; junction bases left unmatched: 6. CDR3 nucleotide sequence: TGCGCCAGCAGCCGTGGGACTAGGACAAATGAGCAGTTCTTC. This encodes CASSRGTRTNEQFF.

J is TRBJ1-1 and V is TRBV28, with a weak D call TRBD1 (6 bases). Trimming cost V 9 bases and J 2 bases, with 10 bases left between them. This CDR3 is 12 amino acids long. The germline V gene has CDR1 MDHEN and CDR2 SYDVKM. The chain's CDR3 is CASQGLNTEAFF. CDR3 nucleotides: TGTGCCAGTCAGGGGTTAAACACTGAAGCTTTCTTT.

Here the CDR3 DNA reads TGTGCCAGCAGCGTCGATTATGGGGCCGCCTACGAGCAGTACTTC. Translating gives CASSVDYGAAYEQYF. The chain uses TRBV7-2 and TRBJ2-7, with a tentative D call TRBD1 (5 bases). V lost 5 bases and J lost 2, with 16 bases in between. CDR3 length: 15 amino acids. Germline assignment: CDR1 SGHTA and CDR2 FQGNSA.

The V gene is TRBV7-2, the J gene TRBJ2-2, with 9 bases identical to TRBD2. This CDR3 has 18 amino acids. V lost 2 bases and J lost 3; bases outside the gene matches: 10. Germline V gene lookup returns CDR1 SGHTA and CDR2 FQGNSA. The CDR3 DNA reads as TGTGCCAGCAGCTTAAGGTCCCAGCGGGGGGTCTACACCGGGGAGCTGTTTTTT. Its translation: CASSLRSQRGVYTGELFF.

The chain couples TRBV18 to TRBJ2-2; no clear D gene. Trimming took off 2 bases at V and 6 bases at J, with 4 bases between the two ends. The CDR3 contains 12 residues. CDR1 is KGHSH, CDR2 LQKENI, per germline. Written as DNA, the CDR3 is TGTGCCAGCTCACCAACAGCCGGGGAGCTGTTTTTT. Residues: CASSPTAGELFF.

This clone turned up a few times. The CDR3 region is CASSLAQGAGGASGYTF. The CDR3 DNA reads as TGTGCCAGCAGCTTAGCCCAAGGGGCAGGGGGCGCGTCTGGCTACACCTTC. This chain connects TRBV7-2 to TRBJ1-2; 8 bases map to TRBD1. The CDR3 consists of 17 residues. V lost 0 bases, J lost 7 bases, and 13 bases stayed unmatched. The germline V gene encodes CDR1 SGHTA and CDR2 FQGNSA.

For this clone: Other DNA variants within this sample encode the same CDR3. J is TRBJ2-2 and V is TRBV9; a possible D gene is TRBD1 (6 bases). Deletions cut 0 bases from V and 1 base from J, with 7 bases between. CDR1 SGDLS and CDR2 YYNGEE come from the germline V gene. The CDR3 spans 15 residues. The CDR3 nucleotides read TGTGCCAGCAGCGTAGTACAGGGGAACACCGGGGAGCTGTTTTTT. Protein product: CASSVVQGNTGELFF.

This chain connects TRBV25-1 to TRBJ2-1, with a tentative D call TRBD2 (7 bases). The CDR3 covers 14 residues. Trimming left V 3 bases short and J 7 bases short, with 13 bases between. Germline lookup yields CDR1 MGHDK and CDR2 SYGVNS. The CDR3 sequence: CASSDWGGPNEQFF. The CDR3 nucleotides read TGTGCCAGCAGTGACTGGGGGGGCCCGAATGAGCAGTTCTTC.

This clone is a singleton in its sample. The gene calls are TRBV7-2 and TRBJ1-2, with D unclear. V lost 0 bases and J 0 bases, leaving 8 bases between the germline ends. There are 15 residues in the CDR3. From germline, CDR1 is SGHTA and CDR2 FQGNSA. CDR3 in DNA: TGTGCCAGCAGCTTAGCGGTCAGCCCTAACTATGGCTACACCTTC. It codes for CASSLAVSPNYGYTF.

V is TRBV18 and J is TRBJ2-5; D gene uncertain. The V and J ends lost 5 bases and 1 base respectively, with 2 bases between them. The CDR3 is made up of 11 amino acids. Germline lookup yields CDR1 KGHSH and CDR2 LQKENI. Here the CDR3 reads CASSFQETQYF. In DNA form, the CDR3 reads TGTGCCAGCTCATTCCAAGAGACCCAGTACTTC. Together with reference TRBV18 and TRBJ2-5, the CDR3 gives the full variable domain: NAGVMQNPRHLVRRRGQEARLRCSPMKGHSHVYWYRQLPEEGLKFMVYLQKENIIDESGMPKERFSAEFPKEGPSILRIQQVVRGDSAAYFCASSFQETQYFGPGTRLLVL.

The CDR3 DNA follows: TGTGCCAGCAGCAAAGCGCTGGGTATCTCCTACAATGAGCAGTTCTTC. Protein sequence: CASSKALGISYNEQFF. The chain has TRBV21-1 and TRBJ2-1. TRBV21-1 is a pseudogene segment. The CDR3 sequence is 16 residues long.

The gene calls are TRBV3-1 (or the pseudogene TRBV3-2) and TRBJ1-5; weak D call: TRBD1 (5 bases). The V end lost 6 bases, the J end lost 7 bases, and 16 bases lay between the germline ends. The germline CDR1 and CDR2 sequences are LGHDT and YNNKEL (reference sequence). This CDR3 contains 14 residues. The CDR3 loop is CASSIGASGQPQHF. The CDR3 bases are TGTGCCAGCAGTATTGGGGCTTCGGGCCAGCCCCAGCATTTT.

V usage is TRBV14 and J usage is TRBJ2-5; a possible D gene is TRBD1 (5 bases). The germline V and J ends were trimmed by 1 base and 0 bases, with 15 bases remaining between them. There are 17 residues in the CDR3. Germline values: CDR1 SGHDN, CDR2 FVKESK. The CDR3 here is CASSQGRQSPYQETQYF. The CDR3 DNA follows: TGTGCCAGCAGCCAAGGAAGACAGTCCCCATACCAAGAGACCCAGTACTTC.

The chain combines TRBV9 with TRBJ2-5; perhaps TRBD2 as D (5 bases). CDR3 length: 16 amino acids. Germline CDR1 SGDLS, CDR2 YYNGEE. V was cut by 0 bases and J by 5 bases, with 17 bases left in between. CDR3 protein: CASSVGAGATSETQYF. The DNA for the CDR3 is TGTGCCAGCAGCGTAGGGGCGGGTGCCACGAGCGAGACCCAGTACTTC.

The chain uses TRBV7-9 and TRBJ1-2, with 10 positions matching TRBD1. The CDR3 sequence is 17 residues long. V lost 5 bases, J lost 8 bases, and 17 bases stayed unmatched. The V gene's germline CDR1 is SEHNR and CDR2 FQNEAQ (reference sequence). The DNA of the CDR3 is TGTGCCAGCAGCAGTCTCCACTCCGGGACAGGGGCTGGCGGCTACACCTTC. This gives the protein CASSSLHSGTGAGGYTF.

The chain uses TRBV25-1 and TRBJ2-5, with D possibly being TRBD1 or TRBD2 (5 bases each). Trimming shortened V by 6 bases and J by 3 bases, and 20 bases separated the two germline ends. The CDR3 is 16 amino acids. Germline values: CDR1 MGHDK, CDR2 SYGVNS. The CDR3 DNA is TGTGCCAGCAGCCCTCGAGGGGCCCTTGGCAAAGAGACCCAGTACTTC. It codes for CASSPRGALGKETQYF.

The chain combines TRBV7-9 with TRBJ2-1; 8 bases are shared with TRBD2. With 4 bases clipped from V and 2 bases from J, the junction kept 7 bases outside the gene matches. CDR1 is SEHNR, CDR2 FQNEAQ, per germline (reference sequence). The length of the CDR3 is 16 residues. The CDR3 protein is CASSSTSGHTYNEQFF. CDR3 DNA sequence: TGTGCCAGCAGCTCAACTAGCGGCCATACCTACAATGAGCAGTTCTTC.

Only one count was recorded for this clone. In DNA form, the CDR3 reads TGCGCCAGCAGCATGGGACTAGCGGGAGGGCCGGAGACCGGGGAGCTGTTTTTT. Protein: CASSMGLAGGPETGELFF. The gene calls are TRBV5-1 and TRBJ2-2; 16 positions agree with TRBD2. Per germline, CDR1 SGHRS and CDR2 YFSETQ. This CDR3 spans 18 amino acids. Trimming at V came to 4 bases and at J to 5 bases, leaving 8 bases not matched to a gene. The full variable domain, with the rest looked up from reference TRBV5-1 and TRBJ2-2, is KAGVTQTPRYLIKTRGQQVTLSCSPISGHRSVSWYQQTPGQGLQFLFEYFSETQRNKGNFPGRFSGRQFSNSRSEMNVSTLELGDSALYLCASSMGLAGGPETGELFFGEGSRLTVL.